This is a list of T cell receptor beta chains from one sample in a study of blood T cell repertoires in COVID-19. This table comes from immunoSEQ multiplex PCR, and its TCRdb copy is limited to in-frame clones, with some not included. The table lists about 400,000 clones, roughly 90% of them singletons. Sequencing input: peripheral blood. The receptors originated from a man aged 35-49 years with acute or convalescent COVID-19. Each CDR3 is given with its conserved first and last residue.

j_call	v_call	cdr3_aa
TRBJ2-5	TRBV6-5	CASRQGDKETQYF
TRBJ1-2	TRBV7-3	CASSLQGWEGYTF
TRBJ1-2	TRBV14	CASSQVTGNYGYTF
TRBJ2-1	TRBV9	CASSGRGQGYNEQFF
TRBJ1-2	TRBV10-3	CAITGGRGYGYTF
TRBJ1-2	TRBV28	CASSLSGYGYTF
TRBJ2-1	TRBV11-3	CASSRRLAGGLNEQFF
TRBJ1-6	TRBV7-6	CASSLGGYKDSPLHF
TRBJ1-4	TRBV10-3	CAISGTGEGPNEKLFF
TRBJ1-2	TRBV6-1	CASSEVRVVGYTF
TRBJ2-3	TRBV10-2	CASSDVTFGTGWTDTQYF
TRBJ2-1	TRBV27	CASSPLAGVDNEQFF
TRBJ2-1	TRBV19	CASSIVAGGNNEQFF
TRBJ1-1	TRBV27	CASSFFRGATEAFF
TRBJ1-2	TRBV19	CASSRETGLLGYTF
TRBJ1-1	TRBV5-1	CASTQRTGEYGTEAFF
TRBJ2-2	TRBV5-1	CASRFRDKELFF
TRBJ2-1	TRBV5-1	CASSQTSGVNNEQFF
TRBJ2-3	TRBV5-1	CASSSLAGGAPTDTQYF
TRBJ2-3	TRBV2	CASSGGTKGGTDTQYF
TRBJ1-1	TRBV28	CATSPSTGTTEAFF
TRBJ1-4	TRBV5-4	CASSSGGRRGEKLFF
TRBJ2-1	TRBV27	CASSFVANNEQFF